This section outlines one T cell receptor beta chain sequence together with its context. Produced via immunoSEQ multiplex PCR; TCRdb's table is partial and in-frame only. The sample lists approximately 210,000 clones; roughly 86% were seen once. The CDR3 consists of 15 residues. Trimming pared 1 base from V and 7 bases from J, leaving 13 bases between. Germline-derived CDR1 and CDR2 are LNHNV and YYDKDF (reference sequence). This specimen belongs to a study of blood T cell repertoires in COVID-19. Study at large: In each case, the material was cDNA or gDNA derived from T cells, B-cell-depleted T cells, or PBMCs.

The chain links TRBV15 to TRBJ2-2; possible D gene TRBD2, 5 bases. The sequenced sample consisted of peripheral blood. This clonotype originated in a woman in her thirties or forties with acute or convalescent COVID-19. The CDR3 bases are TGTGCCACCAGCAGAGTGACGGGGTTGAGCGGGGAGCTGTTTTTT. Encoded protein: CATSRVTGLSGELFF.